This T cell receptor (beta chain) was retrieved from a study of blood T cells in healthy people across ages. The CDR3 contains 15 residues. V dropped 3 bases and J dropped 4; count of bases not matched to a gene: 6. A second PCR of roughly 7 to 11 cycles used a sample-barcoded 5' primer and a J-beta primer mix. TCRdb reprocessed the 5' RACE reads via MiXCR and lists one record per CDR3 protein. Here the sample spans around 1,500,000 distinct CDR3 sequences, 42% being singletons. The sample consisted of blood. The TCR originated in a woman aged 18-30 years in good health. This chain connects TRBV12-3 or TRBV12-4 to TRBJ2-3; the match to TRBD2 covers 8 bases. The CDR3 DNA reads as TGTGCCAGCAGTTTCGTGCGGGGGGTCGCAGATACGCAGTATTTT. It yields the protein CASSFVRGVADTQYF.